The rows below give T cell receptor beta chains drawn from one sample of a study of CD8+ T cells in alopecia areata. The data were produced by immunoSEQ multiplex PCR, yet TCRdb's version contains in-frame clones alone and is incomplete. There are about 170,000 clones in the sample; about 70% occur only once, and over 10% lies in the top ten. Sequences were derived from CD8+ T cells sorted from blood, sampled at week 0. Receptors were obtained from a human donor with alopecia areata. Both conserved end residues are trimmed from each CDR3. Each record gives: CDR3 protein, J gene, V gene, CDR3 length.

AWNQDTEAF,TRBJ1-1,TRBV30,9
ASRQRYNEQF,TRBJ2-1,TRBV27,10
AWRGGSKPDTQY,TRBJ2-3,TRBV30,12
ASSWGQGSTDTQY,TRBJ2-3,TRBV6-5,13
ASSEWAGTGVSEQF,TRBJ2-1,TRBV25-1,14
SVRTGLTDTQY,TRBJ2-3,TRBV29-1,11
SVGQGSVYGYT,TRBJ1-2,TRBV29-1,11
ASSQEMNTEAF,TRBJ1-1,TRBV4-2,11
ASSLDLGQGFGYT,TRBJ1-2,TRBV7-8,13
SAGDASEAF,TRBJ1-1,TRBV29-1,9
ASSQETGGGTYEQY,TRBJ2-7,TRBV4-1,14
ATGGGPLGTQY,TRBJ2-5,TRBV15,11
ASREVAGETQY,TRBJ2-5,TRBV4-1,11
AFRAYEQY,TRBJ2-7,TRBV30,8
SVETDLPYEQY,TRBJ2-7,TRBV29-1,11
ASSAGNLLSYEQY,TRBJ2-7,TRBV10-1,13
ALGEGAYSYNEQF,TRBJ2-1,TRBV7-9,13
ASSESGPYTDTQY,TRBJ2-3,TRBV2,13
ASSLPGRTDTQY,TRBJ2-3,TRBV4-1,12
SVPIRRSTSGGQETQY,TRBJ2-5,TRBV29-1,16